This T cell receptor beta chain is drawn from a study of cytomegalovirus exposure and HLA in healthy donors. Overall study findings and caveats: Later analysis placed DRB1 highest and HLA-C lowest in TCR association rates, which differed by HLA locus. Later analysis suggested most CMV-associated TCR beta chains were HLA-restricted. TCR beta chains numbering more than 150 were designated cytomegalovirus-associated.

This clone was detected only a few times. Its antigen is undetermined. PCR employed 60 Vbeta and 13 Jbeta primers. Some clones are missing from TCRdb's copy, which holds only in-frame ones; the method was immunoSEQ multiplex PCR. The sample includes over 95,000 clones, under 80% seen only once; the top ten take about 2%. Germline V gene lookup returns CDR1 SNHLY and CDR2 FYNNEI. There are 14 residues in the CDR3. The V gene end was trimmed by 4 bases and the J gene end by 8 bases; junction bases not matched to a gene: 3. This chain uses TRBV2 with TRBJ2-1, with 12 nucleotides matching TRBD2. Sequenced material: PBMCs. This clonotype was obtained from a man aged 35 to 55 in good health and CMV-seronegative. The CDR3 reads CASSARLAGDEQFF. The CDR3 DNA is TGTGCCAGCAGTGCAAGACTAGCGGGAGATGAGCAGTTCTTC.